The clone carrying this TCR beta chain was detected ten times or more. The data derive from a study of T cell repertoires in cytomegalovirus infection. Overall study: Both a matching HLA type and CMV infection were indicated by public TCR beta signatures.

Germline V gives CDR1 SGHTA, CDR2 FQGNSA. This CDR3 has 16 amino acids. The junction had 8 bases not matched to a gene; V was cut back by 5 bases and J by 0 bases. MiXCR, applied by TCRdb to the reads, yields one record per CDR3 protein. The sample lists more than 250,000 distinct CDR3 sequences, roughly 13% occurring once. This TCR came from a human donor in good health (CMV status not recorded). Some clones in this sample may be carry-over from other donors' samples. Source material: PBMCs. This rearrangement joins TRBV7-2 to TRBJ2-3; 7 nucleotides agree with TRBD1. The CDR3 region has the DNA TGTGCCAGCAGCGTGGTGGGACAGCGAAGCACAGATACGCAGTATTTT. It encodes CASSVVGQRSTDTQYF. Based on the CDR3 plus reference TRBV7-2 and TRBJ2-3, the full variable domain is GAGVSQSPSNKVTEKGKDVELRCDPISGHTALYWYRQSLGQGLEFLIYFQGNSAPDKSGLPSDRFSAERTGGSVSTLTIQRTQQEDSAVYLCASSVVGQRSTDTQYFGPGTRLTVL.